The clone carrying this TCR beta chain showed up just a few times. The antigen is undetermined. While the first cohort had 700 or so subjects, the donors belonged to the separate validation cohort of fewer than 150 subjects. This record belongs to a study of cytomegalovirus exposure and HLA in healthy donors. Study summary: It was reported in a later analysis that the same platform had been used for the 120 validation repertoires as for the roughly 710 first-cohort repertoires. Study-wide points: TCR beta chains numbering more than 150 were designated cytomegalovirus-associated. Most TCRs appeared rarely, but some public TCRs recurred in many donors.

The CDR3 covers 15 residues. Trimming took 5 bases from V and 4 from J; bases not matched to a gene: 5. Per the germline V gene, CDR1 is SGHVS and CDR2 is FNYEAQ. Assay: immunoSEQ multiplex PCR; the TCRdb copy retains only in-frame clones and omits some. The sample carries around 180,000 clones, approximately 80% recorded once. Input material: PBMCs. The chain uses TRBV7-6 and TRBJ2-2; 9 bases fit TRBD1. This clonotype was sampled from a man younger than 30 in good health and CMV-seropositive. The CDR3 coding sequence is TGTGCCAGCAGCCAGACGGGACAGGGCACCGGGGAGCTGTTTTTT. Translating gives CASSQTGQGTGELFF. The complete variable domain, with remaining parts taken from reference TRBV7-6 and TRBJ2-2, reads GAGVSQSPRYKVTKRGQDVALRCDPISGHVSLYWYRQALGQGPEFLTYFNYEAQQDKSGLPNDRFSAERPEGSISTLTIQRTEQRDSAMYRCASSQTGQGTGELFFGEGSRLTVL.